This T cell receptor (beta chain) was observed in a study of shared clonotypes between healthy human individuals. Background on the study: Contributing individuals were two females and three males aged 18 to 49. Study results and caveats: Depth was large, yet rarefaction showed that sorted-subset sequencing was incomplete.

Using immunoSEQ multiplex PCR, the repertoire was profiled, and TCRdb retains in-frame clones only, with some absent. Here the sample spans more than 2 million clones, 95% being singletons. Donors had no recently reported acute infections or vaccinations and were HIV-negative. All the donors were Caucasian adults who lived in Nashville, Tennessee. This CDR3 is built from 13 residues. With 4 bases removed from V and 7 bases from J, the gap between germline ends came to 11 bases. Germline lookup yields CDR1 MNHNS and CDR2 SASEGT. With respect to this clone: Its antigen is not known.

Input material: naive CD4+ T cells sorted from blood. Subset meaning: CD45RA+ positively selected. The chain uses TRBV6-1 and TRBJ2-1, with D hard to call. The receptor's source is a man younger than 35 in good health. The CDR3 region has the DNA TGTGCCAGCAGTGTCTCGTTGGGGAATGAGCAGTTCTTC. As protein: CASSVSLGNEQFF.